Given below is one TCR beta chain in context. Its antigen remains unknown. This sample was taken from a study of Ad26.COV2.S vaccination and SARS-CoV-2 variants. Study in general: Participants got Ad26.COV2.S intramuscularly, once or twice 56 days apart. Study-level findings and limits: People who got the vaccine or the placebo had similar non-spike TCR breadth. A substantial breadth of spike-specific CD8+ and CD4+ T cell responses after vaccination has been reported. Vaccinees displayed broader spike-specific TCR repertoires than placebo recipients.

As to treatment: about 20 received Ad26.COV2.S at low or high dose, single or two shots; 5 received placebo; per-sample allocation not given. Samples analyzed were those drawn on day 63 after the first vaccine or placebo injection. The V gene's germline CDR1 is LNHDA and CDR2 SQIVND (reference sequence). V gave up 1 base and J gave up 9 bases; unmatched junction bases: 6. The CDR3 is 15 amino acids. Clones were sequenced by immunoSEQ multiplex PCR, and TCRdb holds only the in-frame ones, with some missing. The profile shows approximately 410,000 clones, 85% to 90% of them singletons. The rearrangement links TRBV19 to TRBJ1-5; 10 bases align to TRBD1. This sample comprised peripheral blood, obtained in a trial of Ad26.COV2.S vaccine versus placebo. The sequence was obtained from a person aged 18 to 59 who received the Ad26.COV2.S COVID-19 vaccine or a placebo. CDR3 residues: CASSIAGTGARPQHF. In DNA, the CDR3 is TGTGCCAGTAGTATAGCGGGGACAGGGGCTCGGCCCCAGCATTTT.